This T cell receptor beta chain was identified in a study of T-cell memory formation after mild COVID-19 (dated by TCRdb to about 2021). Turning to the overall study: Most TCR sequence clusters were specific to one of the two donors. T-cell clones expanding and contracting after mild COVID-19 in two donors were tracked by longitudinal TCRalpha and TCRbeta repertoire sequencing. Two young, previously healthy adult volunteers, one female and one male, were included in the cohort.

Overall study outcomes, separate from this receptor: Some responding clones were detected in pre-infection memory, suggesting pre-existing cross-reactive memory T cells joined the SARS-CoV-2 response. Contracting CD4+ clones appeared mostly in the CM and EM memory subsets, whereas CD8+ clones were enriched in EMRA. Only a couple of mild cases were covered in the study, and larger cohorts including severe cases with pre-infection samples were considered necessary. From day 15 to 85, contracting clones showed balanced CD4/CD8 phenotypes, whereas a second wave of clones that expanded from day 15 to 37 leaned towards CD4+. SARS-CoV-2 specificity of the second-wave clones peaking on day 37 was not confirmed.

TCRdb names Illumina NovaSeq 6000 as the instrument used. TCRalpha and TCRbeta cDNA libraries were constructed by 5'RACE with constant-segment primers, with sample barcodes and unique molecular identifiers being introduced. RNA was extracted from every sample with Trizol reagent. Libraries were amplified in two PCR steps, with a second sample barcode and Illumina TruSeq adapters added in the second step. Sequencing of the libraries was done on an Illumina NovaSeq, producing 2 x 150 bp paired-end reads. The source study handled its data this way. With migec v1.2.7, reads were demultiplexed and then collapsed into UMI-guided consensus sequences. Using mixcr v2.1.11, the UMI consensuses were aligned to TRA and TRB V and J templates and assembled into clonotypes. Expanded or contracted clonotypes were those called significant by both edgeR and NoisET, with noise models trained on biological replicates. For edgeR calls, the cutoffs were a false discovery rate-adjusted p below 0.01 and a log2 fold-change threshold of 1. PCA with hierarchical clustering of max-normalized trajectories of the 1000 most abundant clonotypes was used as exploratory dynamics analysis. Each responding clone was given a CD4 or CD8 phenotype based on the CD4+ and CD8+ repertoires, which had been sequenced separately. Using fastp at Q25 and MiXCR, TCRdb reprocessed the public reads and kept productive beta chains. Every distinct CDR3 protein forms one entry, paired with its most common genes and DNA. Clone size and V and J calls follow TCRdb, not the original study. In this sample the table shows approximately 260,000 distinct CDR3 sequences, about 17% of which occur a single time. Approximately 3.6% of the sample rests with the top ten.

Taken from the germline V gene, the CDR1 and CDR2 loops are SGHTA and FQGNSA. V drops 1 base and J drops 5 bases, leaving 8 bases in between. The CDR3 starts with the cysteine, ends with the phenylalanine, and has 14 residues. Solely the CDR3 DNA is kept, with 42 bases framed from the first base. The sample holds a few counts of this clonotype. Which antigen it targets is not known. No much larger clonotype is one base removed from it; base qualities were not supplied. PBMCs were isolated by Ficoll-Paque density gradient centrifugation. Input material: PBMCs or a T cell subset sorted from them (not recorded which). This clonotype was obtained from a man between 18 and 35 years old who had mild COVID-19 (a few samples of this study predate the infection). The sample titles of this study are shuffled in the database, so cell type and time point are left out; the donor was told from shared clones. Rearrangement joined TRBV7-2 to TRBJ2-2; the D region possibly corresponds to TRBD1 (5 bases align). The CDR3 protein sequence reads: CASSLGRQTGELFF. The sequence in DNA is TGTGCCAGCAGCTTAGGTAGACAGACCGGGGAGCTGTTTTTT. This CDR3, with the reference TRBV7-2 and TRBJ2-2 proteins standing in past its ends, gives the full variable domain GAGVSQSPSNKVTEKGKDVELRCDPISGHTALYWYRQSLGQGLEFLIYFQGNSAPDKSGLPSDRFSAERTGGSVSTLTIQRTQQEDSAVYLCASSLGRQTGELFFGEGSRLTVL.